One TCR beta chain is described in this entry. Its antigen is unknown. Base qualities are missing; no much larger clone stands one base away. These data originate in a study of shared clonotypes between healthy human individuals (dated by TCRdb to between 2020 and 2021). Context from the whole study: Three men and two women, aged 18 to 49 years, made up the cohort. For each donor, CD4 naive and CD4 memory were each run on three plates, CD8 naive on two plates, and CD8 memory on one plate. To estimate repertoire size and how much clonotype sharing occurs between individuals, the study deeply sequenced the blood TCR repertoires of roughly 5 healthy adults. Libraries were prepared and TCR repertoires were sequenced by different laboratories using diverse techniques, in order to increase sequencing depth and limit assay-specific biases. Per donor, leukapheresis produced somewhere between about 0.94 and 8.9 billion PBMCs. On the study overall, not on this receptor specifically: Even with the large sequencing depth, rarefaction of the sorted-subset datasets indicated that sequencing was incomplete. Sharing across several donors was observed for roughly 5.4% of naive CD4, over 3% of naive CD8, 2% to 2.5% of memory CD4, and around 0.4% of memory CD8 clonotypes. Sampling was restricted to blood, and TCR repertoires in tissue are likely to differ from TCR repertoires in blood. Compared with non-shared clonotypes, the clonotypes found in all four sorted-subset donors had higher generation probabilities. Because the study included only a small number of donors, the genetic and exposure-history diversity represented was limited. Estimated clonotype richness was generally larger for naive than for memory subsets. Pairwise subsampling indicated that sequencing depth was expected to affect the degree of clonotype sharing among donors.

Using the deep immunoSEQ assay, multiplex PCR amplified TCR CDR3 regions from genomic DNA. Genomic DNA extracted from each cell subset was distributed evenly over all wells of several immunoSEQ 96-well plates, and each plate served as one replicate. Each replicate PCR for sorted subsets received approximately 220 ng genomic DNA, equal to about 29,000 T cell genomes. Purified libraries were quantified with a Qubit 3.0 fluorometer, sized on a Bioanalyzer 2100, and re-quantified with the KAPA Library Quantification kit. Every immunoSEQ 96-well plate was sequenced on a separate single-read 150-cycle Illumina NextSeq 550 flow cell. Processing in the source paper ran as follows. Because the immunoSEQ output held only junctional sequences and lacked quality scores, the filtering could not match the filtering applied to full-length reads. Sequences were annotated with PyIR, a Python wrapper for IgBLAST v1.9, using IMGT germline references to assign V/J genes and CDR3. Reads were filtered out if the reads had weak V/J assignments (E-value above 1e-6), no CDR3, stop codons, out-of-frame junctions, or ambiguous translated residues. V3J clonotypes were defined as sequences sharing an identical inferred V gene, J gene, and CDR3 amino acid sequence. Percentage overlap between repertoires was calculated by dividing the number of shared unique clonotypes by the size of the smaller repertoire. Three approaches were used to assess repertoire richness: RTK rarefaction, the Chao1 estimator, and Recon v2.1 estimates of unobserved clonotypes. Generation probabilities were computed with OLGA for all TCRbeta clonotypes obtained by the gDNA method from a handful of donors. Not all clones reach the TCRdb copy of this immuneACCESS table, which keeps in-frame sequences only. Checked studies attribute under half of the gap to unresolved V genes and leave the rest unexplained. The V and J calls and clone size were taken over from that table, and D and trimming were inferred from the DNA. Across this sample there are around 180,000 clones, with about 93% seen only once. The ten largest clonotypes hold around 0.067% of the sample.

For CDR1 and CDR2, the germline V gene (reference sequence) lists SGHKS and YYEKEE. Trimming at the junction amounts to 4 bases on V and 0 bases on J, and the germline ends lie 2 bases apart. From the cysteine through the phenylalanine, the CDR3 covers 11 amino acids. CDR3 DNA only is kept here, 33 bases in frame from base 1. The donors were healthy, HIV-negative adults who had no recently reported acute infections or vaccinations. Every donor was a Caucasian adult living in Nashville, Tennessee, USA. CD4+ T cells were enriched through magnetic negative selection, after which naive cells were positively selected on CD45RA and the remaining negative fraction served as the memory subset. Blood was collected by leukapheresis, and PBMCs were isolated by Ficoll-Histopaque density gradient centrifugation and then cryopreserved in liquid nitrogen vapor phase. Analytical flow cytometry was used to check the purity and quantity of every magnetically sorted T cell population. Genomic DNA was isolated from every sorted fraction and measured by UV absorbance on a Nanodrop 2000c.

The chain is made from TRBV5-5 and TRBJ2-7; the D gene cannot be resolved reliably. The sample consisted of naive CD4+ T cells sorted from blood. Explained via the paper, the cell subset or site label denotes: CD45RA+ positively selected. This sequence was found in a woman younger than 45 in good health. Here is the DNA: TGTGCCAGCAGCGGCTCCTACGAGCAGTACTTC. It codes for CASSGSYEQYF.